This T cell receptor beta chain stems from a study of long-term antiretroviral therapy in people with HIV. At the level of the study: When the earliest samples were collected, ART was typically delayed until CD4 counts fell.

The CDR3 is 14 amino acids. The ends lost 6 bases at V and 1 base at J; junction bases unmatched: 3. The germline gives CDR1 MNHNY, CDR2 SVGAGI (reference sequence). With survey level as its setting, the immunoSEQ assay was v3.0. Libraries were prepared by immunoSEQ multiplex PCR; TCRdb keeps only in-frame clonotypes and omits some of them. The repertoire holds about 20,000 clones, with approximately 90% as singletons. The clonotype was recovered from a woman aged 30 to 39 with HIV. The sequencing used unsorted PBMCs, collected nearly 4.5 years before starting antiretroviral therapy. V is TRBV6-6 and J is TRBJ1-5; the match to TRBD1 covers 7 bases. CDR3 protein: CASRGTVSNQPQHF. The DNA of the CDR3 is TGTGCCAGCAGAGGGACAGTGAGCAATCAGCCCCAGCATTTT.